A selection of T cell receptor beta chains follows, all from one sample in a study of blood T cell repertoires in COVID-19. Libraries were prepared by immunoSEQ multiplex PCR; TCRdb keeps only in-frame clonotypes and omits some of them. The sample records about 62,000 clones, 70% to 90% being singletons. The sample taken for sequencing was peripheral blood. These receptors were taken from a human donor in a cohort sampled during active COVID-19. The CDR3 runs from the conserved cysteine through the conserved F or W. Each record gives: J gene, V gene, clone size, D gene, CDR3 protein, CDR3 DNA. D genes are given only for firm matches. Clone size, where shown, is once, few, many, or a class for clones that have expanded.

J: TRBJ2-7; V: TRBV28; size: .; D: .; CDR3: CASSFRVYEQYF; DNA: TGTGCCAGCAGTTTCCGGGTCTACGAGCAGTACTTC
J: TRBJ2-6; V: TRBV14; size: .; D: .; CDR3: CASSQATGFSGANVLTF; DNA: TGTGCCAGCAGCCAAGCGACAGGATTCTCTGGGGCCAACGTCCTGACTTTC
J: TRBJ2-7; V: TRBV19; size: .; D: .; CDR3: CASSLAGDGYEQYF; DNA: TGTGCCAGTAGCCTTGCAGGGGACGGGTACGAGCAGTACTTC
J: TRBJ1-5; V: TRBV19; size: .; D: .; CDR3: CASSRGSNQPQHF; DNA: TGTGCCAGTAGCAGGGGTAGCAATCAGCCCCAGCATTTT
J: TRBJ2-7; V: TRBV27; size: few; D: TRBD1; CDR3: CASRRQGRTYEQYF; DNA: TGTGCCAGCAGGCGACAGGGGCGCACCTACGAGCAGTACTTC
J: TRBJ2-1; V: TRBV21-1; size: .; D: .; CDR3: CASSKGGLAPSSYNEQFF; DNA: TGTGCCAGCAGCAAAGGCGGACTAGCACCGAGCTCCTACAATGAGCAGTTCTTC
J: TRBJ1-5; V: TRBV10-3; size: .; D: .; CDR3: CAISGGAVPGSNQPQHF; DNA: TGTGCCATCAGTGGAGGCGCAGTCCCTGGAAGCAATCAGCCCCAGCATTTT
J: TRBJ2-7; V: TRBV2; size: .; D: .; CDR3: CASSEQGSSYEQYF; DNA: TGTGCCAGCAGTGAGCAGGGCAGCTCCTACGAGCAGTACTTC
J: TRBJ1-4; V: TRBV9; size: .; D: TRBD1; CDR3: CASSATGVSTNEKLFF; DNA: TGTGCCAGCAGCGCGACAGGGGTTTCAACTAATGAAAAACTGTTTTTT
J: TRBJ2-7; V: TRBV4-2; size: few; D: TRBD1; CDR3: CASSQEGTGGSYEQYF; DNA: TGTGCCAGCAGCCAAGAAGGGACAGGGGGATCCTACGAGCAGTACTTC
J: TRBJ2-1; V: TRBV4-3; size: .; D: TRBD1; CDR3: CASSHSRGYNEQFF; DNA: TGCGCCAGCAGCCACAGCAGGGGGTACAATGAGCAGTTCTTC
J: TRBJ2-2; V: TRBV15; size: .; D: .; CDR3: CATSRVMAVAENAGELFF; DNA: TGTGCCACCAGCAGGGTGATGGCGGTAGCGGAAAACGCCGGGGAGCTGTTTTTT
J: TRBJ2-7; V: TRBV2; size: .; D: .; CDR3: CASSETWPREQYF; DNA: TGTGCCAGCAGTGAAACCTGGCCCCGCGAGCAGTACTTC
J: TRBJ2-2; V: TRBV6-5; size: .; D: .; CDR3: CASSYGQAGELFF; DNA: TGTGCCAGCAGTTATGGTCAGGCCGGGGAGCTGTTTTTT
J: TRBJ1-2; V: TRBV5-1; size: .; D: .; CDR3: CASSSRADRNYGYTF; DNA: TGCGCCAGCAGCTCCAGGGCCGATAGGAACTATGGCTACACCTTC
J: TRBJ1-5; V: TRBV6-5; size: .; D: TRBD1; CDR3: CASSTTGQSNQPQHF; DNA: TGTGCCAGCAGCACAACGGGACAGAGCAATCAGCCCCAGCATTTT
J: TRBJ2-7; V: TRBV5-4; size: .; D: TRBD2; CDR3: CASSLREVSYEQYF; DNA: TGTGCCAGCAGCTTGCGGGAGGTTTCCTACGAGCAGTACTTC
J: TRBJ1-1; V: TRBV7-9; size: .; D: .; CDR3: CASSLVVGEDTEAFF; DNA: TGTGCCAGCAGCTTAGTAGTAGGTGAGGACACTGAAGCTTTCTTT
J: TRBJ2-7; V: TRBV11-2; size: few; D: .; CDR3: CASSLALYEQYF; DNA: TGTGCCAGCAGCTTAGCCCTCTACGAGCAGTACTTC
J: TRBJ2-1; V: TRBV10-3; size: .; D: .; CDR3: CAIRPSSATYNEQFF; DNA: TGTGCCATCAGACCTTCTAGCGCAACCTACAATGAGCAGTTCTTC
J: TRBJ1-2; V: TRBV18; size: .; D: TRBD1; CDR3: CASSPGTGANYGYTF; DNA: TGTGCCAGCTCACCGGGGACAGGGGCTAACTATGGCTACACCTTC
J: TRBJ1-1; V: TRBV11-1; size: .; D: TRBD1; CDR3: CASSLQGASEAFF; DNA: TGTGCCAGCAGCTTGCAGGGGGCCTCTGAAGCTTTCTTT
J: TRBJ2-5; V: TRBV19; size: .; D: .; CDR3: CASSSLGGETQYF; DNA: TGTGCCAGTAGTTCATTGGGGGGAGAGACCCAGTACTTC
J: TRBJ2-3; V: TRBV5-1; size: once; D: .; CDR3: CASSPGHSTDTQYF; DNA: TGCGCCAGCAGCCCCGGACACAGCACAGATACGCAGTATTTT
J: TRBJ1-2; V: TRBV24-1; size: .; D: .; CDR3: CATSDSGHLTGGYTF; DNA: TGTGCCACCAGTGACTCGGGACATCTAACGGGGGGCTACACCTTC
J: TRBJ1-2; V: TRBV4-2; size: .; D: TRBD1; CDR3: CASSQEEGQGDGYTF; DNA: TGTGCCAGCAGCCAAGAGGAGGGACAGGGGGATGGCTACACCTTC
J: TRBJ2-7; V: TRBV27; size: .; D: .; CDR3: CASSLYFDSLNFYEQYF; DNA: TGTGCCAGCAGTTTATATTTTGACAGTTTGAATTTCTACGAGCAGTACTTC
J: TRBJ2-2; V: TRBV5-4; size: .; D: .; CDR3: CASSLADTGELFF; DNA: TGTGCCAGCAGCTTGGCCGACACCGGGGAGCTGTTTTTT
J: TRBJ2-6; V: TRBV7-2; size: .; D: TRBD1; CDR3: CASRTGSTSGANVLTF; DNA: TGTGCCAGTCGGACAGGATCCACTTCTGGGGCCAACGTCCTGACTTTC
J: TRBJ2-7; V: TRBV19; size: .; D: .; CDR3: CASSIDRGPGEQYF; DNA: TGTGCCAGTAGTATAGATCGCGGACCGGGAGAGCAGTACTTC
J: TRBJ2-1; V: TRBV7-2; size: once; D: .; CDR3: CASSLEKGAYNEQFF; DNA: TGTGCCAGCAGCTTAGAGAAGGGGGCCTACAATGAGCAGTTCTTC
J: TRBJ2-7; V: TRBV5-4; size: few; D: .; CDR3: CASSLAGFEQYF; DNA: TGTGCCAGCAGCTTGGCAGGGTTCGAGCAGTACTTC
J: TRBJ1-4; V: TRBV29-1; size: .; D: .; CDR3: CSVEVGPGVATNEKLFF; DNA: TGCAGCGTTGAAGTAGGACCGGGAGTCGCAACTAATGAAAAACTGTTTTTT
J: TRBJ1-2; V: TRBV5-5; size: .; D: TRBD1; CDR3: CASSSAGTGGNYGYTF; DNA: TGTGCCAGCAGCTCAGCCGGGACAGGGGGGAACTATGGCTACACCTTC
J: TRBJ2-7; V: TRBV30; size: .; D: .; CDR3: CAWSVLQGGEQYF; DNA: TGTGCCTGGAGTGTACTGCAAGGGGGCGAGCAGTACTTC
J: TRBJ1-1; V: TRBV6-2/TRBV6-3; size: .; D: .; CDR3: CASSYSIEGSTEAFF; DNA: TGTGCCAGCAGTTACTCGATTGAGGGATCTACTGAAGCTTTCTTT
J: TRBJ2-6; V: TRBV6-2/TRBV6-3; size: .; D: .; CDR3: CASSYGSSGANVLTF; DNA: TGTGCCAGCAGTTACGGGAGCTCTGGGGCCAACGTCCTGACTTTC
J: TRBJ2-3; V: TRBV19; size: .; D: TRBD1; CDR3: CASSYGTGYLTDTQYF; DNA: TGTGCCAGTAGCTACGGGACAGGTTACCTCACAGATACGCAGTATTTT
J: TRBJ1-1; V: TRBV7-3; size: .; D: .; CDR3: CASSLTGGGTEAFF; DNA: TGTGCCAGCAGCTTAACAGGGGGTGGTACTGAAGCTTTCTTT